This TCR beta chain was observed in a study of T-cell memory formation after mild COVID-19. About the research overall: Most TCR clusters belonged to a single donor.

Many counts were recorded for this clonotype. Its antigen remains unidentified. Constant-segment-primed 5'RACE gave TCR alpha and TCR beta cDNA libraries with sample barcodes and UMIs. TCRdb ran MiXCR on the 5' RACE reads and lists one entry per CDR3 protein. The data show 200,000 or so distinct CDR3 sequences, with 7.5% to 10% seen just once and 3% to 4.5% held by the top ten. CDR1 and CDR2 (germline): MNHEY, SVGEGT. Trimming removed 6 bases from V and 14 bases from J; junction bases left unmatched: 16. CDR3 length equals 15 residues. Study outcomes and limitations: Pre-infection memory held some responding clones, suggesting pre-existing cross-reactive T cells responded. From day 15 to 85, contracting clones were balanced between CD4 and CD8, whereas later expanders leaned toward CD4+.

This chain connects TRBV6-2 or TRBV6-3 to TRBJ1-6; TRBD1 aligns across 7 bases. The origin of this receptor is a man between 18 and 35 years old who had mild COVID-19 (a few samples of this study predate the infection). Cell type and time point are not known. Sequencing used PBMCs or a T cell subset sorted from them (not recorded which). The CDR3 loop reads CASRQRTGPEGTLHF. CDR3 DNA: TGTGCCAGCAGACAACGGACAGGACCCGAGGGGACCCTCCACTTT.